A single sample is the source of the 30 T cell receptor beta chains below, sequenced in a study of T cells in Graves' hyperthyroidism and ophthalmopathy. Authors of the study amplified TCR beta CDR3 regions from RNA transcripts. A set of HTBI primers served as the primers for a first-round RT-PCR of the TCR CDR3. TCRdb reprocessed the multiplex PCR reads with MiXCR, giving one entry per CDR3 protein. This table has 250,000 to 300,000 distinct CDR3 sequences, approximately 19% appearing once. Sequences were obtained from blood. All receptors come from a man in his forties or fifties with Graves' ophthalmopathy.

This sequence joins TRBV7-8 and TRBJ2-4; D possibly corresponds to TRBD1 (5 bases). The V gene lost 4 bases and the J gene lost 2 bases, with 12 bases spanning the gap. This CDR3 contains 15 residues. Per germline, CDR1 SGHVS and CDR2 FQNEAQ. The CDR3 nucleotides are TGTGCCAGCAGCTCCGCGACAGAGCCCAAAAACATTCAGTACTTC. This translates into CASSSATEPKNIQYF.

This clonotype rates as medium-sized. This chain uses TRBV20-1 with TRBJ2-1; tentative D call: TRBD1 (5 bases). Trimming took off 1 base at V and 6 bases at J, with 16 bases between the two ends. The germline V gene has CDR1 DFQATT and CDR2 SNEGSKA (reference sequence). The CDR3 has 15 amino acids. As DNA, the CDR3 is TGCAGTGCTAGAGCAGGGCGGTCAGTGGGCAATGAGCAGTTCTTC. Encoded protein: CSARAGRSVGNEQFF.

Ten or more counts support this clonotype. The V gene is TRBV12-3 or TRBV12-4, the J gene TRBJ2-5, with unresolved D. This CDR3 is 12 amino acids long. V was clipped by 5 bases and J by 0 bases, with 4 bases between them. For the CDR3, the DNA is TGTGCCAGCAGTAACAACCAAGAGACCCAGTACTTC. Its translation: CASSNNQETQYF.

The chain joins TRBV3-1 to TRBJ2-7; no firm D call. Trimming took off 1 base at V and 9 bases at J, with 16 bases between the two ends. The CDR3 length is 14 residues. Per the germline V gene, CDR1 is LGHDT and CDR2 is YNNKEL (reference sequence). The CDR3 spells CASSQGELTMAQYF. The CDR3 nucleotides are TGTGCCAGCAGCCAAGGGGAACTGACCATGGCGCAGTACTTC.

CDR3 region: CASSWDGSSYNSPLHF. Here the CDR3 DNA reads TGTGCCAGCAGTTGGGACGGTAGCTCCTATAATTCACCCCTCCACTTT. The chain links TRBV28 to TRBJ1-6, with D perhaps matching TRBD1 (5 bases). Germline loops: CDR1 MDHEN, CDR2 SYDVKM. V lost 4 bases and J lost 0, with 10 bases in between. This CDR3 contains 16 residues.

This chain uses TRBV19 with TRBJ1-5; 8 nucleotides line up with TRBD1. V trimming: 1 base; J trimming: 7 bases; junction bases outside the gene matches: 6. CDR1 LNHDA and CDR2 SQIVND come from the germline V gene (reference sequence). CDR3 length: 15 residues. CDR3 nucleotide sequence: TGTGCCAGTAGTATAGGACAGGGGTCGGGCCAGCCCCAGCATTTT. The encoded protein is CASSIGQGSGQPQHF.

There are many counts of this clonotype. This chain links TRBV20-1 with TRBJ2-3, with no clear D. CDR3 size: 15 residues. V shed 3 bases and J shed 2 bases, with 15 bases lying between them. The germline gives CDR1 DFQATT, CDR2 SNEGSKA (reference sequence). CDR3 bases: TGCAGTGCTAGGGCCCGGCCTCCGGCCACAGATACGCAGTATTTT. This translates into CSARARPPATDTQYF.

This clonotype was counted at least ten times. This sequence joins TRBV28 and TRBJ2-7; 11 nucleotides agree with TRBD1. Germline values: CDR1 MDHEN, CDR2 SYDVKM. The length of the CDR3 is 13 residues. The V gene end was trimmed by 6 bases and the J gene end by 3 bases; junction bases not matched to a gene: 1. CDR3 sequence: CASRGQGVYEQYF. The CDR3 bases are TGTGCCAGCAGGGGACAGGGGGTCTACGAGCAGTACTTC.

Turning to this clonotype: A clone one base away is much larger, so this may be a read error. This chain connects TRBV18 to TRBJ1-1; D unclear. Germline-derived CDR1 and CDR2 are KGHSH and LQKENI. The CDR3 length is 11 residues. This CDR3 reads CVSSPDTEAFF. For the CDR3, the DNA is TGTGTCAGCTCACCAGACACTGAAGCTTTCTTT.

This clonotype occurred many times. CDR3 sequence reads: CATSDPDRGEAINEQFF. DNA for the CDR3: TGTGCCACCAGTGACCCCGACCGCGGGGAAGCCATTAATGAGCAGTTCTTC. This sequence joins TRBV24-1 and TRBJ2-1, with D possibly being TRBD2 (6 bases). V was trimmed by 4 bases and J by 7 bases, leaving 22 bases between them. Germline lookup yields CDR1 KGHDR and CDR2 SFDVKD. CDR3 length: 17 residues.

This clonotype has more than one count but fewer than ten. The J gene is TRBJ2-3, the V gene TRBV24-1; D might be TRBD1 (6 bases). The V end lost 3 bases, the J end lost 4 bases, and 16 bases lay between the germline ends. Germline CDR1 KGHDR, CDR2 SFDVKD. The CDR3 spans 16 residues. The CDR3 reads CATSDRRGQSSDTQYF. CDR3 nucleotide sequence: TGTGCCACCAGTGATCGCCGAGGACAGAGTTCAGATACGCAGTATTTT.

The chain is built from TRBV29-1 and TRBJ2-7; D remains ambiguous. Trimming removed 4 bases at V and 2 bases at J, with 12 bases between. Looked up from germline, CDR1 is SQVTM and CDR2 is ANQGSEA. This CDR3 is 13 amino acids long. CDR3: CSVGHPSPYEQYF. CDR3 DNA: TGCAGCGTTGGACATCCCAGCCCCTACGAGCAGTACTTC.

J is TRBJ2-2 and V is TRBV4-1; D possibly corresponds to TRBD1 (5 bases). The CDR3 runs 12 residues. V was trimmed by 4 bases and J by 7 bases, leaving 7 bases between them. CDR1 MGHRA and CDR2 YSYEKL come from the germline V gene. CDR3 sequence: CASSPGYGELFF. The CDR3 nucleotides read TGCGCCAGCAGCCCAGGGTACGGGGAGCTGTTTTTT.

This clonotype was observed a few times. V usage is TRBV9 and J usage is TRBJ2-1, with TRBD2 as a possible D gene (5 bases). The germline gives CDR1 SGDLS, CDR2 YYNGEE. V lost 3 bases, J lost 0 bases, and 13 bases lay in between. This CDR3 has 16 residues. This CDR3 is CASSGRTVSSYNEQFF. The CDR3 DNA reads TGTGCCAGCAGCGGACGGACTGTTAGCTCCTACAATGAGCAGTTCTTC.

The table lists this clonotype with many counts. The chain carries TRBV3-1 and TRBJ2-3; D is perhaps TRBD1 (6 bases). The CDR3 contains 17 residues. Germline-derived CDR1 and CDR2 are LGHDT and YNNKEL (reference sequence). Between the trimmed V and J ends, which lost 3 bases and 2 bases, there was a span of 18 bases. The CDR3 loop reads CASSHYTGSRFTDTQYF. The CDR3 DNA sequence: TGTGCCAGCAGCCATTATACAGGGTCGCGATTCACAGATACGCAGTATTTT.

About this clonotype itself: A much larger clone lies one base from this, so it may be a read error. The V gene is TRBV3-1, the J gene TRBJ2-5; D not resolved. This CDR3 has 15 amino acids. Germline-derived CDR1 and CDR2 are LGHDT and YNNKEL (reference sequence). This chain's CDR3 is CASNQDWRTVETQYF. The DNA of the CDR3 is TGTGCCAGCAACCAAGATTGGCGGACGGTAGAGACCCAGTACTTC.

This clonotype was counted many times. The chain recombines TRBV11-1 with TRBJ2-2; TRBD2 matches 7 bases. Germline CDR1 and CDR2: SGHAT and FQDESV (reference sequence). The CDR3 totals 19 residues. The V and J ends lost 1 base and 3 bases, in that order; junction bases with no gene match: 14. The CDR3 DNA follows: TGTGCCAGCAGCTTAGGCCTAGCGGCCACATCCCCCTACACCGGGGAGCTGTTTTTT. Protein sequence: CASSLGLAATSPYTGELFF.

The gene calls are TRBV5-1 and TRBJ2-5; 9 positions match TRBD2. CDR1 SGHRS and CDR2 YFSETQ come from the germline V gene. With 0 bases clipped from V and 3 bases from J, the junction kept 6 bases outside the gene matches. The CDR3 runs to 16 residues. In DNA form, the CDR3 reads TGCGCCAGCAGCTTGGGGCTAGCGGGACCTAAAGAGACCCAGTACTTC. It encodes CASSLGLAGPKETQYF. The full variable domain, rest sourced from reference TRBV5-1 and TRBJ2-5, is KAGVTQTPRYLIKTRGQQVTLSCSPISGHRSVSWYQQTPGQGLQFLFEYFSETQRNKGNFPGRFSGRQFSNSRSEMNVSTLELGDSALYLCASSLGLAGPKETQYFGPGTRLLVL.

As regards this clonotype: Mismatch with germline at one junction end may stem from a read error. This chain connects TRBV6-1 to TRBJ2-4; 9 bases agree with TRBD2. CDR3 length: 18 residues. The germline V gene encodes CDR1 MNHNS and CDR2 SASEGT. The CDR3 region has the DNA TGTGCCAGCAGTGATATGCTAGCGGGATCTGGAGCCAAAAACATTCGGTACTTC. Amino acid sequence: CASSDMLAGSGAKNIRYF.

A few counts support this clonotype. The genes are TRBV6-6 and TRBJ2-7, with D perhaps TRBD1 (6 bases). Germline CDR1 and CDR2: MNHNY and SVGAGI (reference sequence). V was pared by 2 bases and J by 2 bases, with 7 bases between. This CDR3 has 13 residues. CDR3 residues: CASSYGGTYEQYF. The CDR3 coding sequence is TGTGCCAGCAGTTACGGGGGCACCTACGAGCAGTACTTC.

This clonotype has a count of ten or more. The rearrangement links TRBV12-3 or TRBV12-4 to TRBJ2-6, with 7 bases identical to TRBD1. The V gene end was trimmed by 2 bases and the J gene end by 1 base; junction bases not matched to a gene: 14. There are 20 residues in the CDR3. The CDR3 protein is CASSLLLRTGAMSGANVLTF. The DNA of the CDR3 is TGTGCCAGCAGTTTATTGTTGCGAACAGGGGCTATGTCTGGGGCCAACGTCCTGACTTTC.

The V gene is TRBV7-9, the J gene TRBJ2-3; D call uncertain. CDR1 is SEHNR and CDR2 is FQNEAQ in the germline V gene (reference sequence). There are 14 residues in the CDR3. With 2 bases removed from V and 2 bases from J, the gap between germline ends came to 8 bases. The CDR3: CASSLTPATDTQYF. The DNA for the CDR3 is TGTGCCAGCAGCTTAACCCCCGCCACAGATACGCAGTATTTT.

With respect to this clonotype: One end of the junction does not line up with germline, which may come from a read error. The chain has TRBV6-1 and TRBJ1-6, with D unresolved. The germline V gene has CDR1 MNHNS and CDR2 SASEGT. CDR3 length equals 13 residues. The CDR3 here is CASGEGYNSPLHF. The CDR3 nucleotides read TGTGCCAGCGGTGAAGGATATAATTCACCCCTCCACTTT.

This clonotype was observed a few times. This rearrangement joins TRBV5-1 to TRBJ1-3, with TRBD1 as a possible D gene (5 bases). Germline values: CDR1 SGHRS, CDR2 YFSETQ. The CDR3 consists of 15 residues. V lost 6 bases to trimming and J lost 0 bases, with 13 bases between them. In DNA, the CDR3 is TGCGCCAGCACGGGGCCCGGGAGCTCTGGAAACACCATATATTTT. Protein product: CASTGPGSSGNTIYF.

This rearrangement joins TRBV7-8 to TRBJ2-1; D is unresolved. The germline gives CDR1 SGHVS, CDR2 FQNEAQ. The CDR3 runs to 12 residues. With 5 bases removed from V and 9 bases from J, the gap between germline ends came to 11 bases. The CDR3 loop reads CASSQRPTEQFF. CDR3 sequence (DNA): TGTGCCAGCAGCCAACGGCCGACTGAGCAGTTCTTC. The whole variable domain, filled in from reference TRBV7-8 and TRBJ2-1, reads GAGVSQSPRYKVAKRGQDVALRCDPISGHVSLFWYQQALGQGPEFLTYFQNEAQLDKSGLPSDRFFAERPEGSVSTLKIQRTQQEDSAVYLCASSQRPTEQFFGPGTRLTVL.

This clonotype has only a few counts. The V and J genes are TRBV6-2 or TRBV6-3 and TRBJ2-4; D not certain. CDR1 is MNHEY, CDR2 SVGEGT, per germline. V dropped 2 bases and J dropped 0 bases, with 11 bases sitting between them. This CDR3 region has 16 residues. The chain's CDR3 is CASSYNQAVAKNIQYF. In DNA form, the CDR3 reads TGTGCCAGCAGTTACAACCAGGCGGTAGCCAAAAACATTCAGTACTTC.

This clonotype was seen many times. The chain joins TRBV28 to TRBJ1-5; D unclear. This CDR3 contains 13 residues. In germline, CDR1 is MDHEN, CDR2 SYDVKM. The V end lost 6 bases, the J end lost 6 bases, and 12 bases lay between the germline ends. CDR3 bases: TGTGCCAGCAGCCATGTGGAGCCTCAGCCCCAGCATTTT. Translating it yields CASSHVEPQPQHF.

This clonotype was seen at least ten times. The rearrangement joins TRBV30 to TRBJ1-5; the D is unclear. The CDR3 length is 13 residues. CDR1 GTSNPN and CDR2 SVGIG come from the germline V gene (reference sequence). V was clipped by 1 base and J by 0 bases, with 4 bases between them. The CDR3: CAWSADSNQPQHF. Here the CDR3 DNA reads TGTGCCTGGAGTGCTGATAGCAATCAGCCCCAGCATTTT.

This clonotype was counted ten times or more. The chain is built from TRBV5-5 and TRBJ2-3, with a possible D match to TRBD2 (5 bases). The germline V and J ends were trimmed by 4 bases and 0 bases, with 18 bases remaining between them. Germline V gene sequence: CDR1 SGHKS, CDR2 YYEKEE (reference sequence). The CDR3 has 17 amino acids. CDR3 sequence (DNA): TGTGCCAGCAGCCTACCGCGATCCGGGGATAGCACAGATACGCAGTATTTT. This encodes CASSLPRSGDSTDTQYF.

This clonotype came up many times. The rearrangement joins TRBV20-1 to TRBJ2-7; D remains ambiguous. Per germline, CDR1 DFQATT and CDR2 SNEGSKA (reference sequence). This CDR3 spans 15 amino acids. V was clipped by 1 base and J by 2 bases, with 15 bases between them. The CDR3 spells CSARGAIRIPYEQYF. The CDR3 bases are TGCAGTGCTAGAGGGGCTATCCGGATTCCCTACGAGCAGTACTTC.